Given below is one T cell receptor beta chain in context. The antigen is unknown. This record belongs to a study of PD-1 blockade in mismatch repair-deficient tumors. Study background: Patients had around twelve mismatch repair-deficient cancer types, all previously treated and progressing. Study-wide results and limits: Tumor-resident clones, often undetectable pretreatment in blood, expanded then contracted after pembrolizumab.

The germline CDR1 and CDR2 sequences are LNHDA and SQIVND (reference sequence). V shed 1 base and J shed 2 bases, with 9 bases lying between them. CDR3 length equals 15 residues. This table comes from immunoSEQ multiplex PCR, and its TCRdb copy is limited to in-frame clones, with some not included. The sample lists 90,000 to 130,000 clones, 60% to 85% occurring once. The receptor comes from an adult with mismatch repair-deficient cancer. The chain carries TRBV19 and TRBJ1-3, with a tentative D call TRBD1 (5 bases). Sequenced material: peripheral blood, taken 60 weeks after starting pembrolizumab. CDR3 in DNA: TGTGCCAGTAGTATAGCAGGGTCGGCTGGAAACACCATATATTTT. The encoded protein is CASSIAGSAGNTIYF.